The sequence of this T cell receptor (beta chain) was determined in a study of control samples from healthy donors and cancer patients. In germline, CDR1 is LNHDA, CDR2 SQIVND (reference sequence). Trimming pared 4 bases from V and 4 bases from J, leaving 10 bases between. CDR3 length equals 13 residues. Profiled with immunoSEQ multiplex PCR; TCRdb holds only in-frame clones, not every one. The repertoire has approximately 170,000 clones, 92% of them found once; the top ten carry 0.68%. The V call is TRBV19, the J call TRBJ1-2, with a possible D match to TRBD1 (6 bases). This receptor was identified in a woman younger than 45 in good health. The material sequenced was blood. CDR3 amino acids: CASSTGGGYGYTF. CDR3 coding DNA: TGTGCCAGTAGTACCGGGGGCGGCTATGGCTACACCTTC.